The rows below give T cell receptor beta chains drawn from one sample of a study of tumor-infiltrating lymphocytes in primary liver carcinoma. TCRdb processed the multiplex PCR reads anew with MiXCR; each CDR3 protein has one entry. The data contain tens of thousands of distinct CDR3 sequences, 55% to 75% of them singletons. The sample taken for sequencing was liver tumor tissue from sampling region 5. All receptors come from a man between 40 and 49 years old with primary liver carcinoma and hepatitis B virus infection. Both conserved end residues are part of each CDR3.

TRBV29-1 CSVPRTGGYEQYF
TRBV6-8 CASTRVGDQSQHF
TRBV10-3 CAISLGRGQGTQYF
TRBV6-6 CAVGGQQHFYERYF
TRBV12-3/TRBV12-4 CASRGLVGPNEQFF
TRBV7-9 CASSWRDRGQETQYF
TRBV10-3 CAISRQKGPGELFF
TRBV11-2 CASTSTGGRRYEQYF
TRBV19 CASSGRLATANTQYF
TRBV6-6 CASSHRQGTDTQYF
TRBV10-3 CAISKSSGGPTEQYF
TRBV6-2/TRBV6-3 CASSPPGLGVSLTKNIQYF
TRBV28 CTSAAPGGKNEQFF
TRBV6-6 CASSYHRRSTDTQYF
TRBV10-1 CSSRDRSSYNGQFF
TRBV29-1 CNVLDVSEQYF
TRBV25-1 CAGSVGDWQFF
TRBV6-1 CASSDRDSDPNTGELFF
TRBV7-9 CASSRVGAGYTF
TRBV7-8 CASSGDKTYEQYF
TRBV12-3/TRBV12-4 CAGSTQNGAYDQYF
TRBV5-4 CASSTLSGRSQETQYF